The sequence of this TCR beta chain was determined in a study of T cells expressing NK-cell markers. This CDR3 is 17 amino acids long. Reanalyzing the 5' RACE reads, TCRdb keeps one entry per CDR3 protein, without DNA. The sample table includes a few hundred thousand distinct CDR3 sequences. The chain links TRBV12-3 or TRBV12-4 to TRBJ2-1; as DNA is missing, the TRBD1 call by TCRdb cannot be tested. Material: blood T cells: a sorted CD56 or NKG2C T cell subset, CD4+ or CD8+ T cells, or bulk PBMC T cells (not recorded which). The TCR sequence derives from a man between 18 and 69 years old in good health. This chain's CDR3 is CASSLIGGGTLYNEQFF.